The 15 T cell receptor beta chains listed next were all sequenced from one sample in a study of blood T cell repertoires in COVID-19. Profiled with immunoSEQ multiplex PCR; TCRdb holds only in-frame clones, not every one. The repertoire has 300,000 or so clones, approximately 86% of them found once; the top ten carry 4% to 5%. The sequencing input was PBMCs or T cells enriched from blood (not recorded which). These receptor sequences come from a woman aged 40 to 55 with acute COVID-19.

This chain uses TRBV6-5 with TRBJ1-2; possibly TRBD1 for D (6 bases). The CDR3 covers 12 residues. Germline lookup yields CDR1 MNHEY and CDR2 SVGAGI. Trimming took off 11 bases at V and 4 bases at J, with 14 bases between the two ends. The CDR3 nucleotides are TGTGCCGCGGGAGGGGGGATCTATGGCTACACCTTC. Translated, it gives CAAGGGIYGYTF.

In nucleotides, the CDR3 is TGTGCAAGTCGCTTAGTATCCCGACACGAGGGCTATTATAATTCACCCCTCCACTTT. This sequence encodes CASRLVSRHEGYYNSPLHF. V usage is TRBV12-2 and J usage is TRBJ1-6. TRBV12-2 is shown as a pseudogene. This CDR3 region has 19 residues.

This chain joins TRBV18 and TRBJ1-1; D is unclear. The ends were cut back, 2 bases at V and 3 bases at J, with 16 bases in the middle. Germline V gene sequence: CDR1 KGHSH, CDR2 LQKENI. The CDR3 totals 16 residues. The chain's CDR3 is CASSPFLQVGDTEAFF. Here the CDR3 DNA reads TGTGCCAGCTCACCATTTCTTCAGGTGGGCGACACTGAAGCTTTCTTT.

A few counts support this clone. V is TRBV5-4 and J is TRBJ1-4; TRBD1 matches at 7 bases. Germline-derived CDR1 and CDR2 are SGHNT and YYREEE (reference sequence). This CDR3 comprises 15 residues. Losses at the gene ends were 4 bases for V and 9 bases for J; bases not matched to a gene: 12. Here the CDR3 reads CASSGTTGSKQKLFF. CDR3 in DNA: TGTGCCAGCAGCGGAACGACAGGGTCGAAACAAAAACTGTTTTTT.

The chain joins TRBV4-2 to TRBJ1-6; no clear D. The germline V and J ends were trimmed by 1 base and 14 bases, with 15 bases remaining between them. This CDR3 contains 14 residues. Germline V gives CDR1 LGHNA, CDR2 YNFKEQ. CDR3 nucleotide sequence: TGTGCCAGCAGCCAAGTTGCGGCAGCCCAGACCCTCCACTTT. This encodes CASSQVAAAQTLHF.

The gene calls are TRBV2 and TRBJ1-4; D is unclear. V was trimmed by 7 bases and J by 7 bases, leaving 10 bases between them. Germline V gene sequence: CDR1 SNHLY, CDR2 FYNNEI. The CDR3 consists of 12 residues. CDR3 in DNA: TGTGCCAGCACCCCGTTTAGTGAAAAACTGTTTTTT. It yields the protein CASTPFSEKLFF.

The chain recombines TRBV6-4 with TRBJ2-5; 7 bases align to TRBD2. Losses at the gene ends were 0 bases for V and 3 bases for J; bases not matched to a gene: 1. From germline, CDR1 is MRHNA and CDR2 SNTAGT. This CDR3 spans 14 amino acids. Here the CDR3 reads CASSDSRGEETQYF. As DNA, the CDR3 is TGTGCCAGCAGTGACTCTCGGGGGGAAGAGACCCAGTACTTC.

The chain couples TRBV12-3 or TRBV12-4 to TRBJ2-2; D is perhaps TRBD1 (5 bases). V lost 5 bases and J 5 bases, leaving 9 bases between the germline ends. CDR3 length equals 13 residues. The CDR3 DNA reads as TGTGCCAGCAGTCCACACAGGACCGGGGAGCTGTTTTTT. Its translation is CASSPHRTGELFF.

The CDR3 sequence is CASASPSSGNTIYF. In DNA form, the CDR3 reads TGTGCCAGCGCTAGCCCAAGCTCTGGAAACACCATATATTTT. The chain has TRBV7-9 and TRBJ1-3; D ambiguous. The CDR3 has 14 amino acids. Trimming stripped 8 bases from V and 0 bases from J, with 11 bases between. Per the germline V gene, CDR1 is SEHNR and CDR2 is FQNEAQ (reference sequence).

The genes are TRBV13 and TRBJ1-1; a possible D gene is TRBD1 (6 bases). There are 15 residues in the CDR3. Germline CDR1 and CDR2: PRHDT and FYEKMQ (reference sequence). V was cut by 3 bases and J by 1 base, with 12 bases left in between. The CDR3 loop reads CASSFGDTANTEAFF. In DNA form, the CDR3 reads TGTGCCAGCAGCTTTGGGGACACTGCGAACACTGAAGCTTTCTTT.

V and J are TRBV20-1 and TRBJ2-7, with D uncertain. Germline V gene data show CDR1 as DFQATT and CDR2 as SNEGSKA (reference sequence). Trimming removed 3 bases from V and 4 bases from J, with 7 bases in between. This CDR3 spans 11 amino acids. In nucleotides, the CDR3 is TGCAGTGCTAGGATCAGGTACGAGCAGTACTTC. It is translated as CSARIRYEQYF.

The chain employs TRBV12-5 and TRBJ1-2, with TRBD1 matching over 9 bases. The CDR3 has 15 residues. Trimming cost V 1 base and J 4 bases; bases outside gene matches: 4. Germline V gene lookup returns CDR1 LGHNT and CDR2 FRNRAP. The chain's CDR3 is CASGLATGGSYGYTF. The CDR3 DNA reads TGTGCTAGTGGTTTGGCAACAGGGGGCAGCTATGGCTACACCTTC. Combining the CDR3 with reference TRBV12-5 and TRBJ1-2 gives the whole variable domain DARVTQTPRHKVTEMGQEVTMRCQPILGHNTVFWYRQTMMQGLELLAYFRNRAPLDDSGMPKDRFSAEMPDATLATLKIQPSEPRDSAVYFCASGLATGGSYGYTFGSGTRLTVV.

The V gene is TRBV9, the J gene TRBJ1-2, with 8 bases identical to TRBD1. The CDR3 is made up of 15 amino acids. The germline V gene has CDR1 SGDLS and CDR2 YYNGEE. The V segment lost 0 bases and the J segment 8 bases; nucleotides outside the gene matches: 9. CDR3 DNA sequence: TGTGCCAGCAGCGTAGGGGAGACAGGGGCGGTCGGCTACACCTTC. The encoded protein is CASSVGETGAVGYTF.

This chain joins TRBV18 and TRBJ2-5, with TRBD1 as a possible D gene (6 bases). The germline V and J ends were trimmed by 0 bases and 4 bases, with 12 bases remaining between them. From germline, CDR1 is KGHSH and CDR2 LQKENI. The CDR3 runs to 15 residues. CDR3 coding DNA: TGTGCCAGCTCACCACCAGTCTTACAGGGAGAGACCCAGTACTTC. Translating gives CASSPPVLQGETQYF. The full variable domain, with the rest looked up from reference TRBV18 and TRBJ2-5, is NAGVMQNPRHLVRRRGQEARLRCSPMKGHSHVYWYRQLPEEGLKFMVYLQKENIIDESGMPKERFSAEFPKEGPSILRIQQVVRGDSAAYFCASSPPVLQGETQYFGPGTRLLVL.

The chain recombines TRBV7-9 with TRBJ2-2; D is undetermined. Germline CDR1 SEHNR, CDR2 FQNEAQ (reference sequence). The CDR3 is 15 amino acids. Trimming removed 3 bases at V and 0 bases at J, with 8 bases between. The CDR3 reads CASSFYGSNTGELFF. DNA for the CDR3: TGTGCCAGCAGCTTCTACGGGTCGAACACCGGGGAGCTGTTTTTT. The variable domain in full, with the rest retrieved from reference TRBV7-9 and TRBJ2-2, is DTGVSQNPRHKITKRGQNVTFRCDPISEHNRLYWYRQTLGQGPEFLTYFQNEAQLEKSRLLSDRFSAERPKGSFSTLEIQRTEQGDSAMYLCASSFYGSNTGELFFGEGSRLTVL.